This T cell receptor (beta chain) was sequenced during a study of blood T cell repertoires in COVID-19. For the study at large: COVID-19 samples, acute and convalescent, were from the United States, Italy and Spain. PBMCs, B-cell-depleted T cells, or T cells provided the cDNA or gDNA that made up the material.

The authors' processing: Amplifying reference gene primers gave estimates of nucleated cell counts. TCRdb keeps only in-frame clones here, not all; method: immunoSEQ multiplex PCR. From that table come the V and J calls and clone size; the DNA was used to work out D and trimming. The profile covers approximately 130,000 clones, with about 83% appearing a single time and 3% to 4% taken by the ten largest. This TCR came from a man aged 55 to 70 with acute or convalescent COVID-19. Source material: peripheral blood.

As DNA, the CDR3 is TGCGCCAGCAGCCAAGTCGCAGGGGCGCGGACTGAAGCTTTCTTT. It codes for CASSQVAGARTEAFF. J is TRBJ1-1 and V is TRBV4-3, with D tentatively TRBD1 (6 bases). Germline CDR1 is LGHNA and CDR2 is YSLEER. V lost 1 base and J lost 5, with 14 bases in between. This CDR3 is 15 amino acids long.